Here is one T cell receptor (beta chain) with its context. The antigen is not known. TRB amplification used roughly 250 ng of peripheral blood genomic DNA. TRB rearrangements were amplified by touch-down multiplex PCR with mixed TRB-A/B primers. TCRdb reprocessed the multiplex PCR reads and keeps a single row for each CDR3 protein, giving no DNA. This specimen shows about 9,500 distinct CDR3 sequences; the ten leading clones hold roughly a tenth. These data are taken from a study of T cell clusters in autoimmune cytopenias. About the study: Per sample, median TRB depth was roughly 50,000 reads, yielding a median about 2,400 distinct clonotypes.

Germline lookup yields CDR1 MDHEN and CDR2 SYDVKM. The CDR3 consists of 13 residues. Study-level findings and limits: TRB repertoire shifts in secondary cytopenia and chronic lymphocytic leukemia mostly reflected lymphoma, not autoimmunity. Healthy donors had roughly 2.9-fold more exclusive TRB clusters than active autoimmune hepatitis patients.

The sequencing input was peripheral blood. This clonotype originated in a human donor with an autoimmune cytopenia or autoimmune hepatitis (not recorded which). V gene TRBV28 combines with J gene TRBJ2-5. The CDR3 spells CASSLRDQETQYF. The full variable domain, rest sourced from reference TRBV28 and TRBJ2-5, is DVKVTQSSRYLVKRTGEKVFLECVQDMDHENMFWYRQDPGLGLRLIYFSYDVKMKEKGDIPEGYSVSREKKERFSLILESASTNQTSMYLCASSLRDQETQYFGPGTRLLVL.